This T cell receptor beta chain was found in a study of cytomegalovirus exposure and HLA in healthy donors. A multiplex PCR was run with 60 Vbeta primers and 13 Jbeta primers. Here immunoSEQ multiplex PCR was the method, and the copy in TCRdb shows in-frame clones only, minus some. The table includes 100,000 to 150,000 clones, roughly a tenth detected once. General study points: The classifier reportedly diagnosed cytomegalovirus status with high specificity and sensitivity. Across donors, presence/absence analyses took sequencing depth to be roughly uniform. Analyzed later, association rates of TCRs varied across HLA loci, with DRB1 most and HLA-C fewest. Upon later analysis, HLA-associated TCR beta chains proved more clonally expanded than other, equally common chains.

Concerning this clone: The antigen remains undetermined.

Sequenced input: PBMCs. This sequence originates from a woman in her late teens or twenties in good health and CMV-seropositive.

The CDR3 coding sequence is TGCAGCGTAGGGACTAGCGGTAGCACAGATACGCAGTATTTT. Translated: CSVGTSGSTDTQYF. This chain joins TRBV29-1 and TRBJ2-3, with 11 bases fitting TRBD2. Trimming at V came to 6 bases and at J to 0 bases, leaving 2 bases not matched to a gene. The CDR3 consists of 14 residues. Germline assignment: CDR1 SQVTM and CDR2 ANQGSEA.